These 8 T cell receptor beta chains share one sample of origin, sequenced in a study of control samples from healthy donors and cancer patients. Clones were read by immunoSEQ multiplex PCR, and TCRdb kept only the in-frame ones, dropping some. The sample comprises tens of thousands of clones, about 90% of which are singletons, and about 13% rests with the top ten. Sequenced sample: PBMCs. These receptors originate from a woman aged 60-70 years with lung cancer.

The chain joins TRBV2 to TRBJ1-2, with D possibly matching TRBD1 (5 bases). Looked up from germline, CDR1 is SNHLY and CDR2 is FYNNEI. The CDR3 totals 14 residues. The V gene lost 2 bases and the J gene lost 5 bases, with 12 bases spanning the gap. CDR3 DNA: TGTGCCAGCAGTGAAAGGCAGGGAATTTATGGCTACACCTTC. It specifies CASSERQGIYGYTF. The full variable domain, rest sourced from reference TRBV2 and TRBJ1-2, is EPEVTQTPSHQVTQMGQEVILRCVPISNHLYFYWYRQILGQKVEFLVSFYNNEISEKSEIFDDQFSVERPDGSNFTLKIRSTKLEDSAMYFCASSERQGIYGYTFGSGTRLTVV.

This clone was seen once. This sequence joins TRBV5-4 and TRBJ2-1, with TRBD1 identical over 9 bases. CDR1 SGHNT and CDR2 YYREEE come from the germline V gene (reference sequence). The CDR3 totals 15 residues. Unmatched junction bases numbered 6, after V lost 0 bases and J lost 8 bases. The CDR3 DNA reads as TGTGCCAGCAGCTTGGATACAGGGGGCAATGATGAGCAGTTCTTC. Translating it yields CASSLDTGGNDEQFF.

V and J are TRBV29-1 and TRBJ1-2; D is possibly TRBD1 (6 bases). The germline V gene encodes CDR1 SQVTM and CDR2 ANQGSEA. Trimming shortened V by 2 bases and J by 6 bases, and 13 bases separated the two germline ends. The CDR3 is 13 residues long. CDR3 nucleotides: TGCAGCGTTGAACGTCGGGACACCCATGGCTACACCTTC. Residues: CSVERRDTHGYTF.

This clone was observed a few times. This chain joins TRBV16 and TRBJ1-2; weak D call: TRBD1 (6 bases). This CDR3 comprises 14 residues. V gave up 0 bases and J gave up 8 bases, with 13 bases separating them. The germline V gene encodes CDR1 KGHSY and CDR2 FQNENV. The CDR3, as DNA: TGTGCCAGCAGCCAATCCAGGGGAGTAAGCGGCTACACCTTC. As protein: CASSQSRGVSGYTF. The entire variable domain, with the rest obtained from reference TRBV16 and TRBJ1-2, is as follows: GEEVAQTPKHLVRGEGQKAKLYCAPIKGHSYVFWYQQVLKNEFKFLISFQNENVFDETGMPKERFSAKCLPNSPCSLEIQATKLEDSAVYFCASSQSRGVSGYTFGSGTRLTVV.

The chain links TRBV5-1 to TRBJ2-3, with 11 bases lining up with TRBD2. Germline values: CDR1 SGHRS, CDR2 YFSETQ. The trim removed 2 bases at V and 2 bases at J, leaving 1 base unmatched. This CDR3 comprises 15 residues. The CDR3 bases are TGCGCCAGCAGCTTTAGCGGGAGGGACACAGATACGCAGTATTTT. Translation: CASSFSGRDTDTQYF.

The chain employs TRBV11-2 and TRBJ1-2; D is unresolved. The CDR3 length is 14 residues. V lost 0 bases, J lost 3 bases, and 8 bases lay in between. Germline V gene sequence: CDR1 SGHAT, CDR2 FQNNGV. CDR3 nucleotides: TGTGCCAGCAGCTTAGAGGGCCGCTACTATGGCTACACCTTC. This encodes CASSLEGRYYGYTF.

This rearrangement joins TRBV2 to TRBJ1-6; 12 bases map to TRBD1. V trimming: 4 bases; J trimming: 9 bases; junction bases outside the gene matches: 4. CDR3 size: 15 residues. CDR1 and CDR2 from the germline V gene are SNHLY and FYNNEI. Here the CDR3 reads CASSARDRGRSPLHF. The CDR3 DNA is TGTGCCAGCAGTGCGAGGGACAGGGGGCGTTCACCCCTCCACTTT.

The chain has TRBV4-1 and TRBJ1-2; maybe TRBD1 (6 bases). Trimming left V 6 bases short and J 6 bases short, with 17 bases between. Germline CDR1 reads MGHRA; CDR2 reads YSYEKL. The CDR3 is 14 amino acids. This chain's CDR3 is CASRPPGALHGYTF. Here the CDR3 DNA reads TGCGCCAGCAGACCCCCAGGGGCGCTTCATGGCTACACCTTC.